This paragraph covers one T cell receptor (beta chain) sequence. This record belongs to a study of shared clonotypes between healthy human individuals. Germline V gene data show CDR1 as SGHRS and CDR2 as YFSETQ. This CDR3 has 16 residues. V lost 0 bases and J 3 bases, leaving 16 bases between the germline ends. The table came from immunoSEQ multiplex PCR; TCRdb's copy has only in-frame clones and leaves some out. Here the sample spans some 2,500,000 clones, approximately 90% being singletons. Material: naive CD4+ T cells from PBMCs. Subset denoted: CD45RA+ positively selected. The TCR comes from a man younger than 35 in good health. Some clones in this sample may be carry-over from other donors' samples. V and J are TRBV5-1 and TRBJ2-7; D tentatively fits TRBD1 or TRBD2 (5 bases each). The CDR3 DNA follows: TGCGCCAGCAGCTTGGGCCCCGGGACGGTAGGCTACGAGCAGTACTTC. It yields the protein CASSLGPGTVGYEQYF.